The table lists the clone carrying this T cell receptor (beta chain) with a few counts. The data stem from a study of T cells in Graves' hyperthyroidism and ophthalmopathy. Researchers amplified the TCR beta CDR3 regions from RNA transcripts. The HTBI primer set served for first-round RT-PCR of the TCR CDR3. One entry per CDR3 protein results from TCRdb running MiXCR on the multiplex PCR reads. The profile shows 640,000 or so distinct CDR3 sequences, more than 13% of them singletons. The germline gives CDR1 LNHNV, CDR2 YYDKDF (reference sequence). This CDR3 comprises 14 residues. V gave up 3 bases and J gave up 0 bases, with 9 bases separating them.

The sequencing sample was made of blood. The TCR sequence derives from a woman between 18 and 29 years old with Graves' ophthalmopathy. The chain uses TRBV15 and TRBJ2-7; D unclear. The CDR3 nucleotides read TGTGCCACCAGCAGGCCGGAACTCTCCTACGAGCAGTACTTC. This gives the protein CATSRPELSYEQYF.